A selection of T cell receptor beta chains follows, all from one sample in a study of read filtering for tumor transcriptome and immune sequencing. TCRdb redid the calling of the reads with MiXCR, one entry per CDR3 protein. The profile covers 40,000 to 50,000 distinct CDR3 sequences, with 13% appearing a single time and approximately 30% taken by the ten largest. The sequenced sample was a population of CD138-negative cells sorted from bone marrow. All receptors derive from a donor at least 40 years old with multiple myeloma. The CDR3 runs from the conserved cysteine through the conserved F or W. Each record gives: J gene, D gene, clone size, V gene, CDR3 protein, CDR3 DNA. The D gene is left open where the match is weak. Size is stated as once, few, many, or a class for an expanded clone.

>TRBJ2-3|-|many|TRBV5-1
CASSLVPSDTQYF
TGCGCCAGCAGCTTGGTTCCCTCAGATACGCAGTATTTT
>TRBJ2-4|-|many|TRBV5-1
CASSLAASENIQYF
TGCGCCAGCAGCTTGGCTGCCTCTGAAAACATTCAGTACTTC
>TRBJ2-1|TRBD2|many|TRBV20-1
CSAPLMTSGNNEQFF
TGCAGTGCACCTCTCATGACTAGCGGAAACAATGAGCAGTTCTTC
>TRBJ2-1|-|many|TRBV7-9
CASSTGPIYEQFF
TGTGCCAGCAGCACTGGACCAATCTATGAGCAGTTCTTC
>TRBJ2-7|-|many|TRBV28
CASSSSGGSSYEQYF
TGTGCCAGCAGTAGCTCTGGGGGGAGCTCCTACGAGCAGTACTTC
>TRBJ2-1|-|many|TRBV7-9
CASSARDGGNEQFF
TGTGCCAGCAGCGCGAGGGACGGGGGAAATGAGCAGTTCTTC
>TRBJ1-1|-|many|TRBV20-1
CSARDNRFGINTEAFF
TGCAGTGCTAGAGATAACCGATTCGGTATAAACACTGAAGCTTTCTTT
>TRBJ2-3|-|many|TRBV20-1
CRGDPTYTDTQYF
TGCAGGGGGGACCCGACCTACACAGATACGCAGTATTTT
>TRBJ2-7|TRBD1|many|TRBV12-3/TRBV12-4
CASSRTGGLYEQYF
TGTGCCAGCAGTAGAACAGGGGGCTTGTACGAGCAGTACTTC
>TRBJ2-1|TRBD1|many|TRBV24-1
CATSAQGAYNEQFF
TGTGCCACCAGTGCCCAGGGGGCCTACAATGAGCAGTTCTTC
>TRBJ1-3|-|many|TRBV10-3
CAISEWTAGNTIYF
TGTGCCATCAGTGAGTGGACAGCTGGAAACACCATATATTTT
>TRBJ2-6|TRBD1|many|TRBV12-3/TRBV12-4
CASSLRQGATGANVLTF
TGTGCCAGCAGTTTACGACAGGGGGCTACGGGGGCCAACGTCCTGACTTTC
>TRBJ2-7|TRBD2|many|TRBV20-1
CSARVGTSGLREQYF
TGCAGTGCTAGGGTGGGGACTAGCGGCCTTAGAGAGCAGTACTTC
>TRBJ2-5|TRBD2|many|TRBV29-1
CSVAGLAGVWAETQYF
TGCAGCGTTGCGGGACTAGCGGGAGTTTGGGCCGAGACCCAGTACTTC
>TRBJ2-7|-|many|TRBV12-3/TRBV12-4
CASSLAASVTYEQYF
TGTGCCAGCAGTTTAGCGGCCTCGGTGACCTACGAGCAGTACTTC
>TRBJ1-5|-|many|TRBV10-3
CAISAGITNQPQHF
TGTGCCATCAGTGCAGGGATTACCAATCAGCCCCAGCATTTT
>TRBJ2-5|-|many|TRBV29-1
CSVEDPGRVETQYF
TGCAGCGTTGAAGATCCGGGGCGGGTGGAGACCCAGTACTTC
>TRBJ2-3|TRBD2|many|TRBV7-2
CASRFGTSGRTDTQYF
TGTGCCAGCAGATTCGGGACTAGCGGACGCACAGATACGCAGTATTTT
>TRBJ2-5|TRBD1|many|TRBV29-1
CSAGDRGSRETQYF
TGCAGCGCTGGGGACAGGGGGAGTCGAGAGACCCAGTACTTC
>TRBJ2-5|TRBD1|many|TRBV4-3
CASSQGDRAEETQYF
TGCGCCAGCAGCCAAGGGGACAGGGCCGAAGAGACCCAGTACTTC
>TRBJ1-5|-|many|TRBV15
CATSPHSNQPQHF
TGTGCCACCAGCCCCCATAGCAATCAGCCCCAGCATTTT
>TRBJ2-7|-|many|TRBV9
CASSVTIKRAARPEQYF
TGTGCCAGCAGCGTAACGATCAAACGGGCCGCGCGTCCCGAGCAGTACTTC
>TRBJ2-7|-|many|TRBV20-1
CSAQELGGIYGYEQYF
TGCAGTGCCCAAGAGTTGGGCGGAATCTATGGCTACGAGCAGTACTTC
>TRBJ2-3|TRBD2|many|TRBV5-1
CASSLDTLAGPADTQYF
TGCGCCAGCAGCTTGGACACACTAGCGGGACCGGCAGATACGCAGTATTTT